Listed here are 32 T cell receptor beta chains from one sample, sequenced in a study of blood T cell repertoires in COVID-19. TCRdb's table, derived via immunoSEQ multiplex PCR, lists solely in-frame clones and lacks some. The table shows some 360,000 clones, with more than 75% occurring only once. Sequences were obtained from peripheral blood. The receptors shown here come from a woman aged 60-75 years with COVID-19, enrolled during active disease.

V gene TRBV7-3 combines with J gene TRBJ2-1; 9 positions match TRBD2. Germline V gives CDR1 SGHTA, CDR2 FQGTGA. The J segment lost 0 bases and the V segment lost 2 bases, leaving 2 bases of the junction unmatched. The CDR3 contains 16 residues. CDR3 sequence (DNA): TGTGCCAGCAGCTTATCTAGCGGGGCCTCCTACAATGAGCAGTTCTTC. It encodes CASSLSSGASYNEQFF.

The genes are TRBV5-8 and TRBJ1-1, with D hard to call. Germline lookup yields CDR1 SGHTS and CDR2 YDEGEE. Trimming removed 4 bases at V and 8 bases at J, with 12 bases between. The CDR3 runs 12 residues. The CDR3 coding sequence is TGTGCCAGCAGCGGAGGACCAGCAGAAGCTTTCTTT. This translates into CASSGGPAEAFF.

The chain carries TRBV18 and TRBJ1-2; tentatively, D is TRBD1 (5 bases). The V end lost 6 bases, the J end lost 4 bases, and 18 bases lay between the germline ends. CDR3 length equals 15 residues. The germline CDR1 and CDR2 sequences are KGHSH and LQKENI. As DNA, the CDR3 is TGTGCCAGCTCGTCGGGACCGGGGAGGTCCTATGGCTACACCTTC. Its protein product is CASSSGPGRSYGYTF.

The chain recombines TRBV6-1 with TRBJ1-3, with D uncertain. This CDR3 has 15 amino acids. From germline, CDR1 is MNHNS and CDR2 SASEGT. The ends were cut back, 1 base at V and 0 bases at J, with 7 bases in the middle. The DNA of the CDR3 is TGTGCCAGCAGTGAAGTCCCATCCTCTGGAAACACCATATATTTT. This gives the protein CASSEVPSSGNTIYF.

The genes are TRBV30 and TRBJ1-1; D perhaps matches TRBD1 (5 bases). Germline V lookup: CDR1 GTSNPN, CDR2 SVGIG (reference sequence). This CDR3 has 10 amino acids. V was clipped by 7 bases and J by 7 bases, with 10 bases between them. For the CDR3, the DNA is TGTGCCTCTGGACATGTTGAAGCTTTCTTT. Residues: CASGHVEAFF.

CDR3: CASSHSGAWPQHF. CDR3 bases: TGTGCCAGCTCACACTCAGGGGCATGGCCCCAGCATTTT. The V gene is TRBV18, the J gene TRBJ1-5, with TRBD1 as a possible D gene (6 bases). The CDR3 runs to 13 residues. Trimming cost V 4 bases and J 9 bases, with 13 bases left between them. Germline CDR1 KGHSH, CDR2 LQKENI.

As concerns this clone: Other DNA sequences in the sample encode the same CDR3. CDR3 sequence: CASSPPRGANEKLFF. The DNA for the CDR3 is TGTGCCAGCAGTCCCCCCAGGGGAGCGAATGAAAAACTGTTTTTT. This chain connects TRBV28 to TRBJ1-4, with D possibly matching TRBD1 (6 bases). Trimming removed 5 bases at V and 5 bases at J, with 15 bases between. Germline V lookup: CDR1 MDHEN, CDR2 SYDVKM. The CDR3 has 15 amino acids.

This clone was recorded a few times. J is TRBJ1-1 and V is TRBV7-8; D uncertain. The CDR3 spans 13 residues. V gave up 1 base and J gave up 11 bases, with 14 bases separating them. Germline CDR1 SGHVS, CDR2 FQNEAQ. CDR3 sequence (DNA): TGTGCCAGCAGCTTAGACCCCATCCTACTGGCTTTCTTT. Translated, it gives CASSLDPILLAFF.

The genes are TRBV12-3 or TRBV12-4 and TRBJ1-2; no definite D call. This CDR3 contains 13 residues. V was clipped by 8 bases and J by 6 bases, with 16 bases between them. The CDR3 DNA sequence: TGTGCCAGCCGCGAACGGGGTACGGATGGCTACACCTTC. This encodes CASRERGTDGYTF.

The chain combines TRBV2 with TRBJ2-5; D perhaps matches TRBD1 (5 bases). Trimming stripped 2 bases from V and 5 bases from J, with 18 bases between. The germline gives CDR1 SNHLY, CDR2 FYNNEI. CDR3 length: 16 amino acids. The CDR3 nucleotides read TGTGCCAGCAGTGAAAACGCAGGGATTATACGGGAGACCCAGTACTTC. This encodes CASSENAGIIRETQYF.

The chain recombines TRBV18 with TRBJ2-3; 10 positions agree with TRBD1. This CDR3 is built from 17 residues. Germline lookup yields CDR1 KGHSH and CDR2 LQKENI. The ends lost 2 bases at V and 3 bases at J; junction bases unmatched: 8. The CDR3 nucleotides read TGTGCCAGCTCACCAAAAACCGGGACAGGGGTGACAGATACGCAGTATTTT. Translating it yields CASSPKTGTGVTDTQYF.

This chain links TRBV27 with TRBJ1-2, with TRBD1 matching over 8 bases. V was clipped by 5 bases and J by 7 bases; unmatched bases: 6. CDR1 MNHEY and CDR2 SMNVEV come from the germline V gene (reference sequence). The CDR3 has 13 amino acids. CDR3 nucleotide sequence: TGTGCCAGCAGTCTAGGACAGGGAAGTGGCTACACCTTC. Its translation: CASSLGQGSGYTF.

This chain connects TRBV7-9 to TRBJ1-2; 7 bases are a match to TRBD1. With V trimmed by 11 bases and J by 7 bases, 19 bases remained unmatched. The germline V gene encodes CDR1 SEHNR and CDR2 FQNEAQ (reference sequence). The CDR3 extends over 15 amino acids. The CDR3 nucleotides read TGTGCCGCAGCAGCGATAAGGGGACAGCCCTTTGGCTACACCTTC. The encoded protein is CAAAAIRGQPFGYTF.

Notes on this clone: The DNA is left out, because the CDR3 cannot be placed on it with certainty; the CDR3 is given as TCRdb lists it. This chain connects TRBV7-9 to TRBJ1-2. The CDR3 is 15 amino acids long, termini counted. CDR1 is SEHNR and CDR2 is FQNEAQ in the germline V gene (reference sequence). The CDR3 here is CASSFGSGGLYGYTF.

The V gene is TRBV7-2, the J gene TRBJ1-2; possible D gene TRBD1, 6 bases. Germline loops: CDR1 SGHTA, CDR2 FQGNSA. The germline V and J ends were trimmed by 3 bases and 7 bases, with 9 bases remaining between them. This CDR3 spans 12 amino acids. The CDR3 region has the DNA TGTGCCAGCAGCTTCGGACAGCCTGGCTACACCTTC. The encoded protein is CASSFGQPGYTF.

The sample holds one count of this clone. This chain links TRBV5-5 with TRBJ1-2, with D possibly TRBD1 on 6 matching bases. The CDR3 contains 14 residues. V was shortened by 4 bases and J by 4 bases, with 14 bases between the two germline ends. Germline V gene sequence: CDR1 SGHKS, CDR2 YYEKEE (reference sequence). The CDR3 bases are TGTGCCAGCAGCACCTACACAGGGAGCTATGGCTACACCTTC. Translating it yields CASSTYTGSYGYTF.

The chain has TRBV5-4 and TRBJ2-3, with 7 bases aligning to TRBD2. The germline gives CDR1 SGHNT, CDR2 YYREEE (reference sequence). The CDR3 is 16 residues long. V lost 0 bases and J lost 3; bases outside the gene matches: 7. CDR3 sequence: CASSLAGGGVTDTQYF. CDR3 coding DNA: TGTGCCAGCAGCTTGGCTGGCGGGGGAGTTACAGATACGCAGTATTTT. Supplemented by reference TRBV5-4 and TRBJ2-3, the full variable domain reads ETGVTQSPTHLIKTRGQQVTLRCSSQSGHNTVSWYQQALGQGPQFIFQYYREEENGRGNFPPRFSGLQFPNYSSELNVNALELDDSALYLCASSLAGGGVTDTQYFGPGTRLTVL.

The rearrangement uses TRBV6-5 and TRBJ1-5; 7 nucleotides match TRBD1. V was clipped by 6 bases and J by 4 bases; unmatched bases: 9. Germline CDR1 reads MNHEY; CDR2 reads SVGAGI. This CDR3 region has 15 residues. Here the CDR3 reads CASSRDRRENQPQHF. Written as DNA, the CDR3 is TGTGCCAGCAGCAGGGACAGAAGGGAAAATCAGCCCCAGCATTTT.

This chain links TRBV19 with TRBJ1-2; TRBD1 is a possible D gene (6 bases). Trimming pared 6 bases from V and 2 bases from J, leaving 10 bases between. Germline CDR1 LNHDA, CDR2 SQIVND (reference sequence). This CDR3 has 13 amino acids. The CDR3 DNA is TGTGCCAGTAGCAAGGACAGAAACTATGGCTACACCTTC. Protein product: CASSKDRNYGYTF.

In its sample, this clone was seen once. The rearrangement uses TRBV7-2 and TRBJ2-7, with 9 bases lining up with TRBD2. Germline-derived CDR1 and CDR2 are SGHTA and FQGNSA. The CDR3 runs to 15 residues. V lost 1 base and J lost 5; bases outside the gene matches: 6. CDR3 bases: TGTGCCAGCAGCTTAGAGCAGCGGGGGGCGAACGAGCAGTACTTC. Protein sequence: CASSLEQRGANEQYF.

The J gene is TRBJ1-4, the V gene TRBV18; 8 bases agree with TRBD1. The length of the CDR3 is 15 residues. The germline V gene has CDR1 KGHSH and CDR2 LQKENI. The J segment lost 3 bases and the V segment lost 6 bases, leaving 6 bases of the junction unmatched. The CDR3 loop is CASSQDRGSNEKLFF. The CDR3 DNA reads TGTGCCAGCTCCCAAGACAGGGGATCTAATGAAAAACTGTTTTTT.

The chain links TRBV5-4 to TRBJ2-5; 9 bases map to TRBD2. J lost 4 bases, V lost 1 base, and 5 bases had no gene match. CDR1 is SGHNT and CDR2 is YYREEE in the germline V gene (reference sequence). The CDR3 is made up of 15 amino acids. The CDR3 bases are TGTGCCAGCAGCTTGAGTCTAGCGGGGAGAGAGACCCAGTACTTC. It codes for CASSLSLAGRETQYF.

This clone was found once. This chain joins TRBV2 and TRBJ2-5, with TRBD2 as a possible D gene (6 bases). Germline V gene lookup returns CDR1 SNHLY and CDR2 FYNNEI. V was shortened by 6 bases and J by 5 bases, with 16 bases between the two germline ends. The length of the CDR3 is 14 residues. This CDR3 reads CASRPRRGLETQYF. The CDR3 DNA sequence: TGTGCCAGCAGGCCGAGGCGGGGCCTTGAGACCCAGTACTTC.

The V gene is TRBV7-2, the J gene TRBJ2-6, with D uncertain. The V gene's germline CDR1 is SGHTA and CDR2 FQGNSA. Trimming removed 3 bases from V and 0 bases from J, with 9 bases in between. The CDR3 has 16 amino acids. CDR3 DNA: TGTGCCAGCAGCTTGCTTGCGTACTCTGGGGCCAACGTCCTGACTTTC. Translated, it gives CASSLLAYSGANVLTF.

The chain combines TRBV3-1 (or the pseudogene TRBV3-2) with TRBJ2-5; 11 bases are a match to TRBD2. The CDR3 covers 18 residues. Unmatched junction bases numbered 10, after V lost 1 base and J lost 3 bases. Germline CDR1 is LGHDT and CDR2 is YNNKEL (reference sequence). The CDR3 loop reads CASSQARTSGLLEETQYF. CDR3 DNA sequence: TGTGCCAGCAGCCAAGCTAGGACTAGCGGGTTACTTGAAGAGACCCAGTACTTC.

The table lists this clone with a count of one. The chain carries TRBV6-5 and TRBJ1-2; a possible D gene is TRBD1 (6 bases). The CDR3 is 14 amino acids. V lost 2 bases and J lost 2, with 9 bases in between. Germline CDR1 and CDR2: MNHEY and SVGAGI. The CDR3, as DNA: TGTGCCAGCAGTTACGACAGGAGGAACTATGGCTACACCTTC. It codes for CASSYDRRNYGYTF.

The V gene is TRBV12-3 or TRBV12-4, the J gene TRBJ2-1, with a possible D match to TRBD2 (6 bases). Trimming pared 10 bases from V and 8 bases from J, leaving 12 bases between. The CDR3 consists of 11 residues. The CDR3 DNA sequence: TGTGCCACCAGGCGGGAATATGAGCAGTTCTTC. Protein sequence: CATRREYEQFF.

This clone was observed a few times. This chain joins TRBV5-4 and TRBJ2-7, with a possible D match to TRBD2 (6 bases). From germline, CDR1 is SGHNT and CDR2 YYREEE (reference sequence). V lost 4 bases and J lost 2, with 19 bases in between. The CDR3 totals 16 residues. CDR3 nucleotide sequence: TGTGCCAGCAGCCACCGTTTCGGGCGGGGAGCCTACGAGCAGTACTTC. This encodes CASSHRFGRGAYEQYF. The variable domain in full, completed from reference TRBV5-4 and TRBJ2-7, reads ETGVTQSPTHLIKTRGQQVTLRCSSQSGHNTVSWYQQALGQGPQFIFQYYREEENGRGNFPPRFSGLQFPNYSSELNVNALELDDSALYLCASSHRFGRGAYEQYFGPGTRLTVT.

The chain links TRBV10-3 to TRBJ2-7; weak D call: TRBD2 (7 bases). CDR3 size: 11 residues. The V end lost 10 bases, the J end lost 6 bases, and 13 bases lay between the germline ends. CDR1 and CDR2 from the germline V gene are ENHRY and SYGVKD. CDR3 in amino acids: CANSGGAEQYF. In DNA form, the CDR3 reads TGTGCCAACTCGGGGGGCGCCGAGCAGTACTTC.

The V gene is TRBV28, the J gene TRBJ1-2; D not resolved. There are 15 residues in the CDR3. Germline CDR1 is MDHEN and CDR2 is SYDVKM. V was trimmed by 4 bases and J by 0 bases, leaving 12 bases between them. CDR3: CASSSTVEANYGYTF. The CDR3 DNA reads as TGTGCCAGCAGTTCTACAGTTGAAGCTAACTATGGCTACACCTTC.

This chain uses TRBV5-8 with TRBJ1-1; tentatively, D is TRBD1 (6 bases). From germline, CDR1 is SGHTS and CDR2 YDEGEE. Trimming removed 4 bases at V and 1 base at J, with 17 bases between. This CDR3 has 16 residues. The DNA of the CDR3 is TGTGCCAGCAGCAGTGGCAGGGGTCGGGCGAACACTGAAGCTTTCTTT. As protein: CASSSGRGRANTEAFF. The entire variable domain, with the rest obtained from reference TRBV5-8 and TRBJ1-1, is as follows: EAGVTQSPTHLIKTRGQQATLRCSPISGHTSVYWYQQALGLGLQFLLWYDEGEERNRGNFPPRFSGRQFPNYSSELNVNALELEDSALYLCASSSGRGRANTEAFFGQGTRLTVV.

As for this clone: The sample carries other DNA sequences with the same CDR3. The gene calls are TRBV5-1 and TRBJ2-3; no clear D. V was trimmed by 0 bases and J by 3 bases, leaving 8 bases between them. CDR1 and CDR2 (germline): SGHRS, YFSETQ. The CDR3 extends over 14 amino acids. CDR3: CASSLVPGTDTQYF. CDR3 coding DNA: TGCGCCAGCAGCTTGGTCCCGGGTACAGATACGCAGTATTTT.